This is a list of T cell receptor beta chains from one sample in a study of shared clonotypes between healthy human individuals. Libraries were prepared by immunoSEQ multiplex PCR; TCRdb keeps only in-frame clonotypes and omits some of them. The sample holds more than 2,000,000 clones, approximately 95% seen once. The sample consisted of naive CD4+ T cells from PBMCs. These receptors were taken from a young man in good health. Some clones in this sample may be carry-over from other donors' samples. Both conserved end residues are part of each CDR3. The D gene is left open where the match is weak. Expanded clones get a size class; other rows say once, few or many, or leave the size out.

TRBJ1-2 | - | TRBV6-1 | - | TGTGCCAGCACCAGCGGCTATGGCTACACCTTC | CASTSGYGYTF
TRBJ2-1 | - | TRBV29-1 | - | TGCAGCGTTGGATCAGGTTACAATGAGCAGTTCTTC | CSVGSGYNEQFF
TRBJ1-2 | - | TRBV7-2 | - | TGTGCCAGCAGCTTAGCGGTAGGGGCATTCTATGGCTACACCTTC | CASSLAVGAFYGYTF
TRBJ2-1 | - | TRBV5-1 | - | TGCGCCAGCAGCCCGGTCCCTGATTCCTACAATGAGCAGTTCTTC | CASSPVPDSYNEQFF
TRBJ1-5 | once | TRBV19 | - | TGTGCCAGTAGTATTATCGGGGGGAGTCAGCCCCAGCATTTT | CASSIIGGSQPQHF
TRBJ2-1 | - | TRBV6-5 | TRBD2 | TGTGCCAGCATGTCCGTACGGGAGGGCCCGGATGCACAGTTCTTC | CASMSVREGPDAQFF
TRBJ1-2 | - | TRBV2 | - | TGTGCCAGCAGTGAATTGGGCAGGGGAGACTACACCTTC | CASSELGRGDYTF
TRBJ1-1 | - | TRBV5-6 | - | TGTGCCAGCAGCTACAGGAACACTGAAGCTTTCTTT | CASSYRNTEAFF
TRBJ1-2 | - | TRBV25-1 | - | TGTGCCAGCAGTGCCCGGGGTGGCTACACCTTC | CASSARGGYTF
TRBJ2-4 | - | TRBV7-2 | - | TGTGCCAGCAGCGTAACCGGGACTTACAAAAACATTCAGTACTTC | CASSVTGTYKNIQYF
TRBJ1-1 | - | TRBV15 | - | TGTGCCACCAGCAGAGTCATCGGGGGAAACACTGAAGCTTTCTTT | CATSRVIGGNTEAFF
TRBJ1-1 | few | TRBV28 | - | TGTGCCAGCAGTTTCCGTGGGACTGAAGCTTTCTTT | CASSFRGTEAFF
TRBJ1-2 | once | TRBV5-6 | - | TGTGCCAGCAGCTCACCTCGGACAGACTATGGCTACACCTTC | CASSSPRTDYGYTF
TRBJ2-1 | - | TRBV7-9 | TRBD2 | TGTGCCAGCAGCATACTAGCGACCTCCTACAATGAGCAGTTCTTC | CASSILATSYNEQFF
TRBJ2-5 | - | TRBV10-3 | TRBD2 | TGTGCCACCAGGACTAGCGGCCAAGAGACCCAGTACTTC | CATRTSGQETQYF
TRBJ1-2 | - | TRBV5-6 | - | TGTGCCAGCACACCCGCGGGGCGCAGGTCCTATGGCTACACCTTC | CASTPAGRRSYGYTF
TRBJ2-3 | - | TRBV5-1 | - | TGCGCCAGCAGCTTGGGCGCGGGTCTGGGTACAGATACGCAGTATTTT | CASSLGAGLGTDTQYF
TRBJ1-2 | - | TRBV7-2 | - | TGTGCCAGCAGCACAGGACAGCTCCGAGTTAGTGGCTACACCTTC | CASSTGQLRVSGYTF
TRBJ2-3 | - | TRBV5-4 | - | TGTGCCAGCAGCGACAAGCGGGTGACTAGCACAGATACGCAGTATTTT | CASSDKRVTSTDTQYF
TRBJ2-1 | once | TRBV28 | - | TGTGCCAGCAGTTTAAGGCTCGGGAGCTCCTACAATGAGCAGTTCTTC | CASSLRLGSSYNEQFF
TRBJ2-1 | - | TRBV6-5 | TRBD2 | TGTGCCAGCAAAGGACTAGCGGGACAATACAATGAGCAGTTCTTC | CASKGLAGQYNEQFF
TRBJ2-5 | - | TRBV2 | TRBD2 | TGTGCCAGCAGCCTCTATGGACTAGCGGGACAAGAGACCCAGTACTTC | CASSLYGLAGQETQYF
TRBJ1-1 | once | TRBV11-3 | - | TGTGCCAGCAGCTTCGGATCGCTGAACACTGAAGCTTTCTTT | CASSFGSLNTEAFF
TRBJ2-1 | once | TRBV28 | TRBD2 | TGTGCCAGCAGTTCCCCGGGACTAGCGGGCGGTTACAATGAGCAGTTCTTC | CASSSPGLAGGYNEQFF